The 23 T cell receptor beta chains presented below share a single source sample, sequenced in a study of long-term antiretroviral therapy in people with HIV. Assay version v3.0 of immunoSEQ was used, and it was run at survey level. Clones were sequenced by immunoSEQ multiplex PCR, and TCRdb holds only the in-frame ones, with some missing. The sample carries over 15,000 clones, around 81% recorded once. This sample comprised unsorted PBMCs, obtained 0.1 years before starting antiretroviral therapy. The source of these receptors is a man between 18 and 35 years old with HIV.

V usage is TRBV4-3 and J usage is TRBJ1-2; 7 bases map to TRBD1. Trimming removed 5 bases from V and 6 bases from J; junction bases left unmatched: 9. Germline values: CDR1 LGHNA, CDR2 YSLEER. The length of the CDR3 is 14 residues. The CDR3 region has the DNA TGCGCCAGCAGCGAACGACAGGGCCAACATGGCTACACCTTC. It specifies CASSERQGQHGYTF.

The chain joins TRBV14 to TRBJ2-7; 11 positions match TRBD2. V gave up 0 bases and J gave up 3 bases; unmatched junction bases: 16. This CDR3 comprises 20 residues. Germline lookup yields CDR1 SGHDN and CDR2 FVKESK. For the CDR3, the DNA is TGTGCCAGCAGCCAAGATTTCGGACTAGCGGGTAAAATCCCCTACTACGAGCAGTACTTC. This gives the protein CASSQDFGLAGKIPYYEQYF.

CDR3 sequence: CASSLEGRAIYEQYF. The DNA for the CDR3 is TGTGCCAGCAGCTTAGAGGGACGTGCAATCTACGAGCAGTACTTC. This rearrangement joins TRBV7-9 to TRBJ2-7; TRBD1 or TRBD2 may be the D gene (5 bases each). Looked up from germline, CDR1 is SEHNR and CDR2 is FQNEAQ (reference sequence). CDR3 length: 15 residues. The germline V and J ends were trimmed by 1 base and 3 bases, with 13 bases remaining between them.

The chain has TRBV2 and TRBJ2-5; 8 bases are shared with TRBD2. The germline gives CDR1 SNHLY, CDR2 FYNNEI. There are 19 residues in the CDR3. J was trimmed by 2 bases and V by 1 base; bases with no gene match: 15. In nucleotides, the CDR3 is TGTGCCAGCAGTGAAGATTTAAGGGTGGCTAGCGGGTTTCAAGAGACCCAGTACTTC. It translates to CASSEDLRVASGFQETQYF.

The chain joins TRBV5-4 to TRBJ2-7; the D is unclear. Germline V gives CDR1 SGHNT, CDR2 YYREEE (reference sequence). The CDR3 length is 13 residues. V was shortened by 3 bases and J by 2 bases, with 9 bases between the two germline ends. The CDR3 is CASSSGSPYEQYF. CDR3 in DNA: TGTGCCAGCAGCTCCGGGTCCCCCTACGAGCAGTACTTC.

The chain links TRBV7-9 to TRBJ2-1; D is unclear. The CDR3 sequence is 13 residues long. The germline CDR1 and CDR2 sequences are SEHNR and FQNEAQ (reference sequence). V lost 0 bases, J lost 7 bases, and 7 bases lay in between. CDR3 coding DNA: TGTGCCAGCAGCTTAGCTGTGGGGAATGAGCAGTTCTTC. Translated, it gives CASSLAVGNEQFF.

The chain uses TRBV5-4 and TRBJ2-7, with D possibly being TRBD2 (5 bases). CDR3 size: 13 residues. V lost 5 bases and J 4 bases, leaving 13 bases between the germline ends. Germline V gene sequence: CDR1 SGHNT, CDR2 YYREEE (reference sequence). The DNA for the CDR3 is TGTGCCAGCAGTTCCGGGGAGCGTTACGAGCAGTACTTC. It translates to CASSSGERYEQYF.

The rearrangement uses TRBV7-9 and TRBJ2-5; no clear D. CDR1 and CDR2 (germline): SEHNR, FQNEAQ (reference sequence). The CDR3 spans 15 residues. The V and J ends lost 6 bases and 0 bases respectively, with 14 bases between them. The CDR3 region has the DNA TGTGCCAGCAGTGATGACCCAATTTACCAAGAGACCCAGTACTTC. It translates to CASSDDPIYQETQYF.

The chain combines TRBV4-3 with TRBJ2-2; D is possibly TRBD2 (6 bases). The V and J ends lost 4 bases and 7 bases respectively, with 16 bases between them. From germline, CDR1 is LGHNA and CDR2 YSLEER. The CDR3 spans 15 residues. The CDR3 sequence is CASSRSGLGGGELFF. The CDR3 DNA sequence: TGCGCCAGCAGCCGGAGTGGGCTGGGGGGCGGGGAGCTGTTTTTT.

V gene TRBV21-1 combines with J gene TRBJ2-3; the table gives TRBD2 as D, unverified against the DNA. TRBV21-1 is a pseudogene. The CDR3 contains 15 residues. The DNA for the CDR3 is TGTGCCAGCAGCTTAACTAGCGGGTTCACAGATACGCAGTATTTT. This gives the protein CASSLTSGFTDTQYF.

The chain has TRBV7-8 and TRBJ2-3; 8 positions agree with TRBD2. The V and J ends lost 2 bases and 0 bases, in that order; junction bases with no gene match: 7. Germline CDR1 reads SGHVS; CDR2 reads FQNEAQ. CDR3 size: 17 residues. CDR3 sequence: CASSLKSSGGSTDTQYF. Written as DNA, the CDR3 is TGTGCCAGCAGCTTAAAATCGTCGGGAGGGAGCACAGATACGCAGTATTTT.

On this clone: Distinct nucleotide sequences in the sample also encode this CDR3. The chain uses TRBV5-6 and TRBJ1-4; D remains ambiguous. In germline, CDR1 is SGHDT, CDR2 YYEEEE. There are 17 residues in the CDR3. Trimming left V 6 bases short and J 0 bases short, with 18 bases between. This chain's CDR3 is CASMVFGRATTNEKLFF. For the CDR3, the DNA is TGTGCCAGCATGGTTTTCGGCAGAGCGACAACTAATGAAAAACTGTTTTTT.

The CDR3 sequence is CASSPYVRSDRGLHNEQFF. The CDR3 nucleotides read TGTGCCAGCTCACCATACGTCAGATCGGACAGGGGGCTCCACAATGAGCAGTTCTTC. This chain joins TRBV18 and TRBJ2-1; 11 nucleotides line up with TRBD1. This CDR3 has 19 amino acids. V gave up 2 bases and J gave up 5 bases; unmatched junction bases: 14. Germline V gene data show CDR1 as KGHSH and CDR2 as LQKENI.

The rearrangement uses TRBV19 and TRBJ1-1; perhaps TRBD1 as D (5 bases). This CDR3 spans 15 amino acids. Per the germline V gene, CDR1 is LNHDA and CDR2 is SQIVND (reference sequence). Trimming took off 10 bases at V and 0 bases at J, with 18 bases between the two ends. CDR3 in DNA: TGTGCCACTGCGTTTGAGGCAGGGTTGAACACTGAAGCTTTCTTT. Translating gives CATAFEAGLNTEAFF.

This clone has a single count. This rearrangement joins TRBV30 to TRBJ1-5; 7 bases agree with TRBD1. V was clipped by 5 bases and J by 9 bases; unmatched bases: 10. Germline V lookup: CDR1 GTSNPN, CDR2 SVGIG (reference sequence). The CDR3 loop spans 13 amino acids. In DNA, the CDR3 is TGTGCCTGGGAGACAGGGCGGGGTCTGCCCCAGCATTTT. It translates to CAWETGRGLPQHF.

The rearrangement links TRBV6-1 to TRBJ2-2; TRBD2 aligns across 7 bases. The trim removed 6 bases at V and 2 bases at J, leaving 3 bases unmatched. Germline V gene lookup returns CDR1 MNHNS and CDR2 SASEGT. The CDR3 has 14 amino acids. The CDR3 DNA follows: TGTGCCAGCAGGGGACTACTAAACACCGGGGAGCTGTTTTTT. Amino acid sequence: CASRGLLNTGELFF.

This clone has only one observation. V and J are TRBV19 and TRBJ1-2; 9 bases fit TRBD1. The CDR3 length is 12 residues. Trimming removed 9 bases from V and 6 bases from J; junction bases left unmatched: 5. Germline V gene lookup returns CDR1 LNHDA and CDR2 SQIVND (reference sequence). This chain's CDR3 is CASTQGANGYTF. The CDR3 DNA reads as TGTGCCAGCACACAGGGGGCCAATGGCTACACCTTC.

V and J are TRBV9 and TRBJ1-5; possibly TRBD1 for D (5 bases). V was clipped by 3 bases and J by 3 bases, with 10 bases between them. Germline-derived CDR1 and CDR2 are SGDLS and YYNGEE. The CDR3 is 14 residues long. The CDR3 protein is CASSAGWNNQPQHF. The CDR3 DNA sequence: TGTGCCAGCAGCGCAGGGTGGAACAATCAGCCCCAGCATTTT.

This chain joins TRBV9 and TRBJ1-2; no clear D. CDR3 length equals 16 residues. Looked up from germline, CDR1 is SGDLS and CDR2 is YYNGEE. Trimming took off 0 bases at V and 2 bases at J, with 14 bases between the two ends. CDR3 in DNA: TGTGCCAGCAGCGTAGCTGTGGACGGACCGAACTATGGCTACACCTTC. This encodes CASSVAVDGPNYGYTF.

This CDR3 is CASSLGLAGFTDTQYF. The CDR3 DNA reads TGTGCCAGCAGCTTAGGGCTAGCGGGCTTCACAGATACGCAGTATTTT. The V and J genes are TRBV7-8 and TRBJ2-3; 8 bases are shared with TRBD2. CDR1 is SGHVS and CDR2 is FQNEAQ in the germline V gene. The CDR3 extends over 16 amino acids. The V segment lost 1 base and the J segment 2 bases; nucleotides outside the gene matches: 5. Full variable domain (outside the CDR3, taken from reference TRBV7-8 and TRBJ2-3): GAGVSQSPRYKVAKRGQDVALRCDPISGHVSLFWYQQALGQGPEFLTYFQNEAQLDKSGLPSDRFFAERPEGSVSTLKIQRTQQEDSAVYLCASSLGLAGFTDTQYFGPGTRLTVL.

CDR3 DNA: TGTGCCAGCAGCCGAGAAAGAGGCTACACCTTC. It codes for CASSRERGYTF. The rearrangement joins TRBV5-6 to TRBJ1-2, with D unclear. The germline V and J ends were trimmed by 4 bases and 8 bases, with 9 bases remaining between them. The CDR3 sequence is 11 residues long. Germline V gene sequence: CDR1 SGHDT, CDR2 YYEEEE.

V usage is TRBV7-3 and J usage is TRBJ2-2; 8 bases agree with TRBD2. From germline, CDR1 is SGHTA and CDR2 FQGTGA. The CDR3 runs to 16 residues. V shed 4 bases and J 1 base; nucleotides not matched to a gene: 5. In DNA, the CDR3 is TGTGCCAGCAGCTCCTCGACTAGCGTGAACACCGGGGAGCTGTTTTTT. This translates into CASSSSTSVNTGELFF.

This chain uses TRBV6-1 with TRBJ2-3, with D perhaps matching TRBD2 (7 bases). V shed 4 bases and J shed 1 base, with 18 bases lying between them. Per the germline V gene, CDR1 is MNHNS and CDR2 is SASEGT. This CDR3 is 17 amino acids long. CDR3 amino acids: CASSVDSWGGRTDTQYF. The CDR3, as DNA: TGTGCCAGCAGTGTTGACTCGTGGGGGGGGCGCACAGATACGCAGTATTTT.